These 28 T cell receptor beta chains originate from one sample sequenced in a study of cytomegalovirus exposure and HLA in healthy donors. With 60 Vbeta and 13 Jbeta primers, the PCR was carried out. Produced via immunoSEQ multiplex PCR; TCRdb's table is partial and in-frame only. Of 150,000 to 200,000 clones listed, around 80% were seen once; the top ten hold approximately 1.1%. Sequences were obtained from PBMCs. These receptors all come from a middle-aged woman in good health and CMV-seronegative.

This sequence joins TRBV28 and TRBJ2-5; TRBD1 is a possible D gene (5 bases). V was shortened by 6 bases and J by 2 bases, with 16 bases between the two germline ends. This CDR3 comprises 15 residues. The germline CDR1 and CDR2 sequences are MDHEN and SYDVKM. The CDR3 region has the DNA TGTGCCAGCAGAAAGACAGCCACCCCACAAGAGACCCAGTACTTC. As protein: CASRKTATPQETQYF.

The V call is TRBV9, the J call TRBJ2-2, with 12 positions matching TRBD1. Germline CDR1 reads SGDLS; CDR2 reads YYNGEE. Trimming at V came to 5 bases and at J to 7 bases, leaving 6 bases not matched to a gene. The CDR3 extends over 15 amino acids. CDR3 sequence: CASSGTGGAIGELFF. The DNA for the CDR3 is TGTGCCAGCAGTGGGACAGGGGGCGCGATCGGGGAGCTGTTTTTT.

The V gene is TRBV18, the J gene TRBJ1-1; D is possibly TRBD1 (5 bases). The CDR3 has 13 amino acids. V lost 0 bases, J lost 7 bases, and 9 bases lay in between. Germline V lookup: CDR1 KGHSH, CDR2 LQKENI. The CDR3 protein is CASSPPTVYEAFF. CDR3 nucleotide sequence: TGTGCCAGCTCACCACCGACAGTATATGAAGCTTTCTTT.

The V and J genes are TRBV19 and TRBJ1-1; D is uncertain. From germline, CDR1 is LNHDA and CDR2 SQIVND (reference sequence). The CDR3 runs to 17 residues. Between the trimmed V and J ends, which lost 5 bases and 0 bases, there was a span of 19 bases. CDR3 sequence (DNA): TGTGCCAGTAGTTATCGGGGAATGGCAAACATGAACACTGAAGCTTTCTTT. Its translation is CASSYRGMANMNTEAFF.

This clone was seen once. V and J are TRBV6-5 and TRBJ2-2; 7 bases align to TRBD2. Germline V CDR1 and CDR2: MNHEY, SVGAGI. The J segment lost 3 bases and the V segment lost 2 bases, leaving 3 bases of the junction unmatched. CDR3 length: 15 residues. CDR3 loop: CASSYLAAHTGELFF. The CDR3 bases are TGTGCCAGCAGTTACCTAGCGGCGCACACCGGGGAGCTGTTTTTT.

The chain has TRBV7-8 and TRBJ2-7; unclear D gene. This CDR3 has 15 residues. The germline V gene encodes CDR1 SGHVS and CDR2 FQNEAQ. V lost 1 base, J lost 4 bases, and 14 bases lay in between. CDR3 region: CASSLGGLSVYEQYV. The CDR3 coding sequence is TGTGCCAGCAGCTTAGGAGGCCTGTCCGTATACGAGCAGTACGTC.

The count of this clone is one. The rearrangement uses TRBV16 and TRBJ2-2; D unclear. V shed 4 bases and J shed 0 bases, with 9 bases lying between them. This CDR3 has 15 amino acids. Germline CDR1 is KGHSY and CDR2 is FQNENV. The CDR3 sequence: CASSPRHTNTGELFF. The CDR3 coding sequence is TGTGCCAGCAGCCCCCGTCACACGAACACCGGGGAGCTGTTTTTT. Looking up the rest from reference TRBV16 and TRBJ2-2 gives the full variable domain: GEEVAQTPKHLVRGEGQKAKLYCAPIKGHSYVFWYQQVLKNEFKFLISFQNENVFDETGMPKERFSAKCLPNSPCSLEIQATKLEDSAVYFCASSPRHTNTGELFFGEGSRLTVL.

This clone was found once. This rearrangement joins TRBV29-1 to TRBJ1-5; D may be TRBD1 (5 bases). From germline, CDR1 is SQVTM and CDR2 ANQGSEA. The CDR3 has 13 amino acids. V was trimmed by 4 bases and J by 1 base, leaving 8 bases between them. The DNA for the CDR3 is TGCAGCGTTGCAGGGAACAGCAATCAGCCCCAGCATTTT. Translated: CSVAGNSNQPQHF.

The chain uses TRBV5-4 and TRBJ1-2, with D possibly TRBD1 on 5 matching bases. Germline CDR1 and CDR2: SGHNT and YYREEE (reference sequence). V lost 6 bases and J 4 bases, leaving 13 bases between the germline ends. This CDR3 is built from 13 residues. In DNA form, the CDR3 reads TGTGCCAGCAACCCCCAGGGTGGCTATGGCTACACCTTC. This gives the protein CASNPQGGYGYTF.

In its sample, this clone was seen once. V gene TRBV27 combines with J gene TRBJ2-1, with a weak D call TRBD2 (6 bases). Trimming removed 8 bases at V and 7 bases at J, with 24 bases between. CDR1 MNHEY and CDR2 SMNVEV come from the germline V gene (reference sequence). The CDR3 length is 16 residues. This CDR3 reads CASWSPGRLGRNEQFF. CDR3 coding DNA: TGTGCCAGCTGGAGTCCCGGGAGATTGGGGAGAAATGAGCAGTTCTTC.

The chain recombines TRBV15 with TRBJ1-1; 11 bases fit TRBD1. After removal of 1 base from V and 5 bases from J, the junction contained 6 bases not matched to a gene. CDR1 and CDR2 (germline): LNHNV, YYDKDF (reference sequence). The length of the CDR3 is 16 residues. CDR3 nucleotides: TGTGCCACCAGCAGAGCCCGGGACAGGGGGGGGACTGAAGCTTTCTTT. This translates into CATSRARDRGGTEAFF.

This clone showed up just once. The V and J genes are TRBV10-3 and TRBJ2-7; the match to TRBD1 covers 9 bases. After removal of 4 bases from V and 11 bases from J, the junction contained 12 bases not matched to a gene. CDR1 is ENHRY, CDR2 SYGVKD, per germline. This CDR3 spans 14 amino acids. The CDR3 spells CAISGSGQGNVKYF. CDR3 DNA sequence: TGTGCCATCAGTGGGTCGGGACAGGGTAACGTAAAGTACTTC.

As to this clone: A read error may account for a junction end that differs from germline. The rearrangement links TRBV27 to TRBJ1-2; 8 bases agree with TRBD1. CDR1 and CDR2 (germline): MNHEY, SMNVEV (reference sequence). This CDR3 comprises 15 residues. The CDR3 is CASSTSQGVNDGYTF. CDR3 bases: TGTGCCAGCAGTACCTCACAGGGGGTTAACGATGGCTACACCTTC.

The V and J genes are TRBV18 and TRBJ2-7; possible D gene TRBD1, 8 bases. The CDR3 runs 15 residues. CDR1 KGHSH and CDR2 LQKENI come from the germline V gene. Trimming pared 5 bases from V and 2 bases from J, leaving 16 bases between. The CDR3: CASSGQGGTPYEQYF. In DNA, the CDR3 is TGTGCCAGCTCAGGACAGGGAGGGACACCCTACGAGCAGTACTTC.

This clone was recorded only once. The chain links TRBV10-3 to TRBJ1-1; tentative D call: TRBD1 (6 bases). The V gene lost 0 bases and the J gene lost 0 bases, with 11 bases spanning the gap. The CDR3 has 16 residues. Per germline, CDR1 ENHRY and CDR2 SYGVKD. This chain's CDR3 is CAISESAQGLNTEAFF. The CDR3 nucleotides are TGTGCCATCAGTGAGTCGGCACAGGGATTGAACACTGAAGCTTTCTTT.

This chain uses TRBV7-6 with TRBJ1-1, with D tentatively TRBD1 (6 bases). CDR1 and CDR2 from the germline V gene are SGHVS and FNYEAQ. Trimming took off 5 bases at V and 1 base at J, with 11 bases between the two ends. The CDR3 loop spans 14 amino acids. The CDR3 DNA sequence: TGTGCCAGCAGCAAAGGACAGACGAACACTGAAGCTTTCTTT. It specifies CASSKGQTNTEAFF.

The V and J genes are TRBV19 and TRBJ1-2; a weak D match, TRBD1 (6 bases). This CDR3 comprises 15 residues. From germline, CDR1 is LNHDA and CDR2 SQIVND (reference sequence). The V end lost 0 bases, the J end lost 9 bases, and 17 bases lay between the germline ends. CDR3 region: CASSIDGHRVESYTF. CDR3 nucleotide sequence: TGTGCCAGTAGTATAGATGGTCACAGGGTGGAGAGCTACACCTTC.

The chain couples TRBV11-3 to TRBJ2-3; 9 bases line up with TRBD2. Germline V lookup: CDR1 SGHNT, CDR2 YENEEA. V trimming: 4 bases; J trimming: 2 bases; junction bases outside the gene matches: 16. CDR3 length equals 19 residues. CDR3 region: CASSSHLSGSYPTTDTQYF. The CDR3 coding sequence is TGTGCCAGCAGCTCCCATCTTAGCGGGAGTTATCCCACCACAGATACGCAGTATTTT.

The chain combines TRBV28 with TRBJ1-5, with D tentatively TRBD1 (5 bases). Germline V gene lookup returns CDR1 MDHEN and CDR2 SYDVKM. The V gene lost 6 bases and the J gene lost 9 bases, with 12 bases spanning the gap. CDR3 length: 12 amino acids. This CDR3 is CASSPSGRPQHF. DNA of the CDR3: TGTGCCAGCAGCCCCTCAGGGCGGCCCCAGCATTTT.

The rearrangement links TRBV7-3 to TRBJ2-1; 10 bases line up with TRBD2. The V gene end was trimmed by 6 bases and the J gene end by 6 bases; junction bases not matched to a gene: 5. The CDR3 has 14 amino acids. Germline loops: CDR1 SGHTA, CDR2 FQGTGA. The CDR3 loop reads CASSLAGVSNEQFF. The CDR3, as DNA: TGTGCCAGCAGTCTAGCGGGAGTGTCCAATGAGCAGTTCTTC.

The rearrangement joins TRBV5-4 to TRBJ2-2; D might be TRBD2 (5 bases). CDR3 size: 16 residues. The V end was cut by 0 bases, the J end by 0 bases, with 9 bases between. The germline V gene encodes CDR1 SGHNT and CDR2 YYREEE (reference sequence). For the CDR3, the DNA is TGTGCCAGCAGCTTGGCCCGGGGTACGAACACCGGGGAGCTGTTTTTT. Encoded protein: CASSLARGTNTGELFF.

The CDR3 sequence: CASSTDRANYGYTF. The CDR3 DNA reads TGTGCCAGCAGCACCGACAGGGCTAACTATGGCTACACCTTC. The V call is TRBV4-2, the J call TRBJ1-2; 7 nucleotides match TRBD1. Germline trimming cut 5 bases from V and 0 bases from J; bases unmatched to any gene: 3. This CDR3 is 14 amino acids long. Germline V gene lookup returns CDR1 LGHNA and CDR2 YNFKEQ.

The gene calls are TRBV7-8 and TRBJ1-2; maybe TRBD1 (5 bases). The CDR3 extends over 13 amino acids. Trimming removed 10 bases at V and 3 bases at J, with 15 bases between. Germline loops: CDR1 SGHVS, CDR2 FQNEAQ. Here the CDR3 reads CATKADSYYGYTF. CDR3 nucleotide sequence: TGTGCCACCAAAGCAGACAGTTACTATGGCTACACCTTC.

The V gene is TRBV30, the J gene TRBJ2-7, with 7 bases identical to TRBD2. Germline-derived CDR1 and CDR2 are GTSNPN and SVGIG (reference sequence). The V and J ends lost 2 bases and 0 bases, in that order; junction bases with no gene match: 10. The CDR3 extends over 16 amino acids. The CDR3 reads CAWSLPPGGSSYEQYF. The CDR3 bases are TGTGCCTGGAGTCTCCCTCCGGGCGGGAGCTCCTACGAGCAGTACTTC.

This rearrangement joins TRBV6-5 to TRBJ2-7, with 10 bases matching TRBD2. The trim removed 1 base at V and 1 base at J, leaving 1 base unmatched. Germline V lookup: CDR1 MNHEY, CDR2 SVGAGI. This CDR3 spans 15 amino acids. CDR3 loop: CASSYWTSGSYEQYF. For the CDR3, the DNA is TGTGCCAGCAGTTACTGGACTAGCGGATCCTACGAGCAGTACTTC.

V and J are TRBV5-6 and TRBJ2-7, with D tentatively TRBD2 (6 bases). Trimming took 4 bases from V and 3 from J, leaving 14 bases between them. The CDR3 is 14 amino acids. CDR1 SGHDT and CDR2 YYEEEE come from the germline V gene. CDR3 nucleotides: TGTGCCAGCAGCCCCACCCCTAGCGACTACGAGCAGTACGTC. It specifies CASSPTPSDYEQYV.

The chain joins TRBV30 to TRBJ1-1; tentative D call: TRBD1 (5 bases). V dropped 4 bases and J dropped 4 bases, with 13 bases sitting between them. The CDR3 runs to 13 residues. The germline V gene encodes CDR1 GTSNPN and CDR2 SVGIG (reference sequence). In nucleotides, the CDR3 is TGTGCCTGGATGCGGGGGGAAGGCACTGAAGCTTTCTTT. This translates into CAWMRGEGTEAFF.

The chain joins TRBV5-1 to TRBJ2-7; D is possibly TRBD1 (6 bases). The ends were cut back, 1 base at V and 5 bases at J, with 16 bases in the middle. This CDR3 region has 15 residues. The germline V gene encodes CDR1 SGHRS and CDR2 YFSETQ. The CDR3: CASSLSGGSGNEQYF. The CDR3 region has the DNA TGCGCCAGCAGCTTGAGTGGGGGCTCGGGGAACGAGCAGTACTTC.